This T cell receptor beta chain stems from a study of blood T cell repertoires in COVID-19. The CDR3 contains 15 residues. Trimming removed 2 bases from V and 4 bases from J, with 12 bases in between. Germline V gives CDR1 MNHEY, CDR2 SVGEGT. Here immunoSEQ multiplex PCR was the method, and the copy in TCRdb shows in-frame clones only, minus some. This table has about 330,000 clones, approximately 90% appearing once. Sequenced sample: peripheral blood. V and J are TRBV6-2 or TRBV6-3 and TRBJ1-5, with a tentative D call TRBD1 (6 bases). The receptor comes from a man aged 25 to 40 with COVID-19, enrolled during active disease. The CDR3 loop reads CASSYTGHSNQPQHF. The CDR3 DNA follows: TGTGCCAGCAGTTACACGGGACACTCGAATCAGCCCCAGCATTTT.